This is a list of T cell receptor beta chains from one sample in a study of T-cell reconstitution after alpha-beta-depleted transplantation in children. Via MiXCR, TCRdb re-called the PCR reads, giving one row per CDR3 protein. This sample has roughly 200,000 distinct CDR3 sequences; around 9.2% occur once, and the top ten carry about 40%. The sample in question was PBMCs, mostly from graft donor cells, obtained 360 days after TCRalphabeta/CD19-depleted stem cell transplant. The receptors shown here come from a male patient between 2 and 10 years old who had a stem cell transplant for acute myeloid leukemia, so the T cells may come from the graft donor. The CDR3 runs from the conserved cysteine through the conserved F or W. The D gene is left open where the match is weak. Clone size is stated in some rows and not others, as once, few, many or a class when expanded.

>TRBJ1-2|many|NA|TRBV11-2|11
TGTGCCAGCAGCTTATCGGGGGCCGGCACCTTC
CASSLSGAGTF
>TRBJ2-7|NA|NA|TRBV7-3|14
TGTGCCAGCAGCTTAATCCTTAATTCCTACGAGCAGTACTTC
CASSLILNSYEQYF
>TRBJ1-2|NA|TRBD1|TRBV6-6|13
TGTGCCAGCAGTCAGCCGACAGGGTTTGGCTACACCTTC
CASSQPTGFGYTF
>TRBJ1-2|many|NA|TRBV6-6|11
TGTGCCAGCAAGGGGGACTATGGCTACACCTTC
CASKGDYGYTF
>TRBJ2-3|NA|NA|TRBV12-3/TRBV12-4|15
TGTGCCAGCAGTTTGTGGGGCCATAGCACAGATACGCAGTATTTT
CASSLWGHSTDTQYF
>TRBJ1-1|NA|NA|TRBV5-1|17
TGCGCCAGCAGCTTGGTAGCGGCAGATTATATAAACACTGAAGCTTTCTTT
CASSLVAADYINTEAFF
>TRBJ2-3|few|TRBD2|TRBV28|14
TGTGCCAGCAGACGCGGGGGGGCAACAGATACGCAGTATTTT
CASRRGGATDTQYF
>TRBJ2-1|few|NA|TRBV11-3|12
TGTGCCAGCAGCTTAATTGGGGGCCAGCAGTTCTTC
CASSLIGGQQFF
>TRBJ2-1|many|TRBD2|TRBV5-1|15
TGCGCCAGCAGCCCCGGACTAGAGGAGGGGAATGAGCAGTTCTTC
CASSPGLEEGNEQFF
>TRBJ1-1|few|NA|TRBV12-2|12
TGTGCAAGTCGCTTACATTCCCGGGAAGCTTTCTTT
CASRLHSREAFF
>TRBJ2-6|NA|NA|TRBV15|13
TGTGCCACCCGAGAAGCTGGGGCCAACGTCCTGACTTTC
CATREAGANVLTF
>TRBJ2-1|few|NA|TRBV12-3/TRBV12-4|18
TGTGCCAGCAGTCTCCTAGCAGGCAGGCGTGTAACATACAATGAGCAGTTCTTC
CASSLLAGRRVTYNEQFF
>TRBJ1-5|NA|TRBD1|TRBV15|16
TGTGCCACCAGCAGAGGGACAGGGAGTAGCAATCAGCCCCAGCATTTT
CATSRGTGSSNQPQHF
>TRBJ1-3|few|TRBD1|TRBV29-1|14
TGCAGCGTGGGGGACAGGGAATATGGAAACACCATATATTTT
CSVGDREYGNTIYF
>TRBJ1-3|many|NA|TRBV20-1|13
TGCAGTGCTTACACCTCACCTGGAAACACCATATATTTT
CSAYTSPGNTIYF
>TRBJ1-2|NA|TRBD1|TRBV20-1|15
TGCAGTGCCCGGAGCCTCGGACAGGGCGACTATGGCTACACCTTC
CSARSLGQGDYGYTF
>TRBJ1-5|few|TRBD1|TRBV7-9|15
TGTGCCAGCAGCTTGGGGCAGGGGGCCTACCAGCCCCAGCATTTT
CASSLGQGAYQPQHF
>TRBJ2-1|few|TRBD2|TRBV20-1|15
TGCAGTGCTAGTTCCCCGGGAGGGGGCTACAATGAGCAGTTCTTC
CSASSPGGGYNEQFF
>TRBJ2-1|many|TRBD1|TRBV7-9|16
TGTGCCAGCAGCACCAGGACAGGGATAAATTACAATGAGCAGTTCTTC
CASSTRTGINYNEQFF
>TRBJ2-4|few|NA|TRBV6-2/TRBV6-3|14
TGTGCCAGCAGTTACCAATTAGCCAAAAACATTCAGTACTTC
CASSYQLAKNIQYF
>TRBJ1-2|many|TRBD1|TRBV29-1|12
TGCAGCGCCGGGACAGGGAACTATGGCTACACCTTC
CSAGTGNYGYTF
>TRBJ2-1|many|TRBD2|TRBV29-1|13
TGCAGCGTTGAAGGACTAGCGGACAATGAGCAGTTCTTC
CSVEGLADNEQFF
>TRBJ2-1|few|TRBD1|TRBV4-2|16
TGTGCCAGCAGCGATCCAAGGGGGCGTAGGGACAATGAGCAGTTCTTC
CASSDPRGRRDNEQFF
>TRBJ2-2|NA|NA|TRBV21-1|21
TGTGCCAGCAGCAAAGCGGAAAAAAGGACAGGCGGACCTCGGGGCACCGGGGAGCTGTTTTTT
CASSKAEKRTGGPRGTGELFF
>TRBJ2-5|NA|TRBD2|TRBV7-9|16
TGTGCCAGCAGCTTTATAACTAGCGGGAGGGGAGAGACCCAGTACTTC
CASSFITSGRGETQYF
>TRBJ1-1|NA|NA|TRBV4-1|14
TGTGCCAGCAGCCCCAGGCTCATGAACACTGAAGCTTTCTTT
CASSPRLMNTEAFF
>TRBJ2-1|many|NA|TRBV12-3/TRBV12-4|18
TGTGCCAGCAGTTTTACCCCGGGGTCAGAGAGCTCCTACAATGAGCAGTTCTTC
CASSFTPGSESSYNEQFF